This T cell receptor beta chain originates from a study of cytomegalovirus exposure and HLA in healthy donors. About the research overall: There were 70 million to 95 million unique TCRs (from HLA-typed donors) in an early data release.

The PCR ran on 60 Vbeta and 13 Jbeta primers. Profiled with immunoSEQ multiplex PCR; TCRdb holds only in-frame clones, not every one. The sample contains 150,000 to 200,000 clones, approximately 71% of which appear only once. This CDR3 is 15 amino acids long. CDR1 and CDR2 from the germline V gene are MDHEN and SYDVKM. Trimming removed 8 bases from V and 7 bases from J, with 21 bases in between. The rearrangement uses TRBV28 and TRBJ1-5; D possibly corresponds to TRBD1 (5 bases). This TCR was recovered from a man aged 45-60 years in good health and CMV-seronegative. Sequenced: PBMCs. CDR3 amino acids: CASGAGGSGGQPQHF. The CDR3 region has the DNA TGTGCCAGCGGGGCAGGTGGATCGGGGGGGCAGCCCCAGCATTTT.